These 15 T cell receptor beta chains were sequenced from one sample in a study of blood T cells in healthy people across ages. For the second PCR, which ran for 7 to 11 cycles, a sample-barcoded 5' primer and a J-beta primer mix were used. Each CDR3 protein gets one entry after TCRdb re-called the 5' RACE reads with MiXCR. Of about 1.6 million distinct CDR3 sequences in the sample, roughly 32% were seen once. The source material was blood. Receptors were obtained from a woman aged 25 to 39 in good health.

With respect to this clonotype: Sequence at one end of the junction differs from germline and may be a read error. This rearrangement joins TRBV4-1 to TRBJ2-7; D may be TRBD2 (6 bases). The CDR3 sequence is 18 residues long. Germline V gene sequence: CDR1 MGHRA, CDR2 YSYEKL. CDR3 sequence: CASSLQGRGGNLSYERYF. CDR3 nucleotide sequence: TGCGCCAGCAGCCTCCAAGGCCGGGGAGGAAACCTATCCTACGAGCGGTACTTC.

This clonotype was detected a few times. The rearrangement joins TRBV10-1 to TRBJ2-3; D gene unclear. V was cut by 3 bases and J by 3 bases, with 10 bases left in between. The CDR3 loop spans 14 amino acids. Germline V lookup: CDR1 WNHNN, CDR2 SYGVQD (reference sequence). CDR3 amino acids: CASSEEIYTDTQYF. CDR3 sequence (DNA): TGCGCCAGCAGTGAAGAGATTTATACAGATACGCAGTATTTT.

The J gene is TRBJ1-2, the V gene TRBV12-3 or TRBV12-4; D might be TRBD1 (5 bases). The CDR3 runs to 13 residues. V gave up 7 bases and J gave up 8 bases, with 17 bases separating them. CDR3 amino acids: CASILGGPGGYTF. For the CDR3, the DNA is TGTGCCAGCATTCTCGGGGGACCGGGAGGCTACACCTTC.

The chain links TRBV12-3 or TRBV12-4 to TRBJ2-2; TRBD1 aligns across 7 bases. This CDR3 has 18 amino acids. V was clipped by 5 bases and J by 2 bases; unmatched bases: 14. The CDR3 reads CASSPSPRDRANTGELFF. The CDR3 bases are TGTGCCAGCAGTCCTAGTCCCCGAGACAGGGCCAACACCGGGGAGCTGTTTTTT.

This clonotype was observed a handful of times. This chain links TRBV11-1 with TRBJ2-3, with 7 nucleotides matching TRBD1. After removal of 4 bases from V and 5 bases from J, the junction contained 6 bases not matched to a gene. The CDR3 runs to 14 residues. Germline V gives CDR1 SGHAT, CDR2 FQDESV (reference sequence). The CDR3 here is CASSSIQGVDTQYF. As DNA, the CDR3 is TGTGCCAGCAGCTCCATCCAGGGGGTAGATACGCAGTATTTT.

Ten or more counts support this clonotype. The chain is built from TRBV5-1 and TRBJ2-5, with TRBD1 matching over 7 bases. V dropped 2 bases and J dropped 13; count of bases not matched to a gene: 17. This CDR3 region has 15 residues. Germline V gene sequence: CDR1 SGHRS, CDR2 YFSETQ. This CDR3 reads CASSFGNMPGQRTYF. As DNA, the CDR3 is TGCGCCAGCAGCTTTGGAAATATGCCGGGACAGCGGACGTACTTC.

This chain joins TRBV12-3 or TRBV12-4 and TRBJ2-3, with D perhaps TRBD1 or TRBD2 (5 bases each). This CDR3 is 15 amino acids long. Trimming cost V 5 bases and J 4 bases, with 16 bases left between them. CDR3: CASSQRDGPADTQYF. In DNA form, the CDR3 reads TGTGCCAGCAGTCAACGGGACGGCCCCGCAGATACGCAGTATTTT.

This clonotype has more than one count but fewer than ten. This chain connects TRBV10-1 to TRBJ2-3; 9 bases match TRBD1. This CDR3 comprises 15 residues. V was pared by 2 bases and J by 6 bases, with 6 bases of the junction left unmatched. Germline V gene data show CDR1 as WNHNN and CDR2 as SYGVQD (reference sequence). The CDR3 spells CASSEPRTGADTQYF. CDR3 nucleotide sequence: TGCGCCAGCAGTGAGCCGCGGACAGGGGCGGATACGCAGTATTTT.

The table lists this clonotype with a few counts. The gene calls are TRBV6-1 and TRBJ1-2, with D unresolved. From germline, CDR1 is MNHNS and CDR2 SASEGT. This CDR3 is 14 amino acids long. V was cut by 0 bases and J by 4 bases, with 9 bases left in between. The CDR3 sequence: CASSEAASSYGYTF. The DNA for the CDR3 is TGTGCCAGCAGTGAAGCGGCCAGCAGCTATGGCTACACCTTC.

There are a few counts of this clonotype. The rearrangement uses TRBV28 and TRBJ1-5; TRBD1 is a possible D gene (6 bases). CDR1 MDHEN and CDR2 SYDVKM come from the germline V gene. The CDR3 runs 17 residues. Deletions cut 8 bases from V and 0 bases from J, with 20 bases between. The CDR3 nucleotides are TGTGCCAGCTTTAAGGGGGGGCAGACTGTTAGCAATCAGCCCCAGCATTTT. It is translated as CASFKGGQTVSNQPQHF. The whole variable domain, filled in from reference TRBV28 and TRBJ1-5, reads DVKVTQSSRYLVKRTGEKVFLECVQDMDHENMFWYRQDPGLGLRLIYFSYDVKMKEKGDIPEGYSVSREKKERFSLILESASTNQTSMYLCASFKGGQTVSNQPQHFGDGTRLSIL.

As concerns this clonotype: A much larger clone is a single base away; this may be a read error. The chain uses TRBV12-3 or TRBV12-4 and TRBJ2-7; D not certain. V shed 4 bases and J shed 2 bases, with 9 bases lying between them. This CDR3 region has 13 residues. In DNA form, the CDR3 reads TGTGCCAGCAGTTCTGGGGATGCCTACGAGCAGTACTTC. Amino acid sequence: CASSSGDAYEQYF.

This clonotype was observed a few times. The chain links TRBV7-6 to TRBJ2-3; TRBD2 agrees at 9 bases. CDR1 SGHVS and CDR2 FNYEAQ come from the germline V gene. The CDR3 contains 17 residues. J lost 0 bases, V lost 5 bases, and 9 bases had no gene match. This CDR3 reads CASSPLSGGDSTDTQYF. DNA of the CDR3: TGTGCCAGCAGCCCCCTTAGCGGGGGCGATAGCACAGATACGCAGTATTTT.

The table lists this clonotype with a few counts. This chain links TRBV6-5 with TRBJ1-2, with D possibly TRBD1 on 6 matching bases. CDR1 and CDR2 from the germline V gene are MNHEY and SVGAGI. The V end lost 0 bases, the J end lost 7 bases, and 21 bases lay between the germline ends. The CDR3 length is 17 residues. Here the CDR3 reads CASSYSRERGGAGGYTF. The CDR3 DNA follows: TGTGCCAGCAGTTACTCCCGAGAAAGGGGGGGGGCTGGTGGCTACACCTTC.

This clonotype was recorded many times. The chain is built from TRBV7-7 and TRBJ2-1; the match to TRBD2 covers 9 bases. CDR1 and CDR2 (germline): SSHAT, FNYEAQ (reference sequence). The CDR3 totals 18 residues. The J segment lost 6 bases and the V segment lost 4 bases, leaving 16 bases of the junction unmatched. CDR3 nucleotide sequence: TGTGCCAGCAGCTCGCCTTGGCGGGAGGGCGGGGGAATCAATGAGCAGTTCTTC. The encoded protein is CASSSPWREGGGINEQFF.

This clonotype has more than one count but fewer than ten. A much larger clone sits a single nucleotide away, making a read error possible. The rearrangement joins TRBV29-1 to TRBJ2-3; 8 positions match TRBD1. CDR3 length: 13 residues. The ends lost 4 bases at V and 4 bases at J; junction bases unmatched: 4. CDR1 is SQVTM, CDR2 ANQGSEA, per germline. CDR3 residues: CSVATGGADTQYF. The CDR3 DNA is TGCAGCGTTGCTACAGGGGGAGCAGATACGCAGTATTTT.